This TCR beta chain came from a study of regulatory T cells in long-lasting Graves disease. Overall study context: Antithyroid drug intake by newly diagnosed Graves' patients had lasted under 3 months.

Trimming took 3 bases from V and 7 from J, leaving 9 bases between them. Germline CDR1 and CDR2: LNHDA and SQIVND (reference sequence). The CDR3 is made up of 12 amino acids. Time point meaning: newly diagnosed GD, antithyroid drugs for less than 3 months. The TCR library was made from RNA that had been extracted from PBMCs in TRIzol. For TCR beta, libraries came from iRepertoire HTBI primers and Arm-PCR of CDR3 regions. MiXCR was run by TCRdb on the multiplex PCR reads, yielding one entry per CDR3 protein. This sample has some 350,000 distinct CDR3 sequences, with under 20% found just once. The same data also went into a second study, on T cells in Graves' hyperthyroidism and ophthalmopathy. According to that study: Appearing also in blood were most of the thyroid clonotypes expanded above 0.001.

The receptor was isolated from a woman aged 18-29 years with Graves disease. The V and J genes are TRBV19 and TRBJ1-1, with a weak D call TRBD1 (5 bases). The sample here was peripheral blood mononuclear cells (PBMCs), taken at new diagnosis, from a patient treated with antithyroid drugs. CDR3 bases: TGTGCCAGTAGTATCCGGGGGGTTGAAGCTTTCTTT. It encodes CASSIRGVEAFF.